A single sample is the source of the 8 T cell receptor beta chains below, sequenced in a study of a mutant IDH1 vaccine in newly diagnosed glioma (dated by TCRdb to about 2021). Sample time point, as interpreted from the label and publication: week 35, safety follow-up. Each vaccine dose, consisting of 300 ug of a 20-mer mutant IDH1 peptide in Montanide, was administered subcutaneously with topical imiquimod. Their target antigens are unknown. The receptor library was made with the immunoSEQ multiplex PCR assay. In TCRdb, the immuneACCESS table is reduced to in-frame sequences with V and J assigned. These tables do not hold every clone; where another copy was compared, an unresolved V gene accounts for under half, and the others remain unexplained. The sample data list under 40,000 clones, and about 80% of these were observed just once. The biggest ten clones account for approximately 15% of the sample.

Sequenced material: PBMCs, taken from a glioma patient whose treatment included an IDH1 peptide vaccine. The origin of the receptors is a man aged 25-45 years with glioma.

The chain combines TRBV5-1 with TRBJ2-5; 8 bases agree with TRBD2. The CDR3 contains 14 residues. CDR1 SGHRS and CDR2 YFSETQ come from the germline V gene. V lost 5 bases to trimming and J lost 4 bases; unmatched junction nucleotides: 7. CDR3 in amino acids: CASSSGGAGETQYF. The CDR3 DNA sequence: TGCGCCAGCAGTTCCGGGGGGGCCGGAGAGACCCAGTACTTC.

The rearrangement joins TRBV19 to TRBJ2-7, with TRBD1 identical over 7 bases. The J segment lost 2 bases and the V segment lost 4 bases, leaving 5 bases of the junction unmatched. The V gene's germline CDR1 is LNHDA and CDR2 SQIVND (reference sequence). The CDR3 contains 14 residues. CDR3 region: CASSRRDRAYEQYF. The CDR3 DNA reads as TGTGCCAGTAGTAGACGGGACAGAGCCTACGAGCAGTACTTC.

The chain couples TRBV10-2 to TRBJ2-2; 15 nucleotides align to TRBD2. Germline V lookup: CDR1 WSHSY, CDR2 SAAADI. Trimming at V came to 2 bases and at J to 3 bases, leaving 10 bases not matched to a gene. The CDR3 sequence is 20 residues long. In nucleotides, the CDR3 is TGCGCCAGCAGTGAGCCCCTTGGACTAGCGGGAGGGAGGGACACCGGGGAGCTGTTTTTT. It is translated as CASSEPLGLAGGRDTGELFF.

The rearrangement links TRBV27 to TRBJ1-1; no clear D. The CDR3 spans 15 residues. With 5 bases removed from V and 1 base from J, the gap between germline ends came to 14 bases. Germline lookup yields CDR1 MNHEY and CDR2 SMNVEV (reference sequence). CDR3 sequence: CASSPLGLGNTEAFF. The DNA of the CDR3 is TGTGCCAGCAGTCCACTGGGGTTGGGGAACACTGAAGCTTTCTTT.

This clone was seen a few times. This rearrangement joins TRBV4-1 to TRBJ2-1; 7 positions match TRBD2. The CDR3 spans 17 residues. Germline CDR1 MGHRA, CDR2 YSYEKL. J was trimmed by 0 bases and V by 4 bases; bases with no gene match: 9. CDR3 region: CASSRKPPSGSYNEQFF. In DNA form, the CDR3 reads TGCGCCAGCAGCCGAAAACCCCCTAGCGGCTCCTACAATGAGCAGTTCTTC.

The V call is TRBV6-6, the J call TRBJ1-3; D might be TRBD1 (5 bases). This CDR3 comprises 14 residues. The V end lost 4 bases, the J end lost 3 bases, and 10 bases lay between the germline ends. Looked up from germline, CDR1 is MNHNY and CDR2 is SVGAGI (reference sequence). The CDR3 reads CASSWSRDGNTIYF. CDR3 sequence (DNA): TGTGCCAGCAGTTGGTCCAGGGATGGAAACACCATATATTTT.

The V gene is TRBV6-1, the J gene TRBJ1-3; tentative D call: TRBD1 (6 bases). The germline gives CDR1 MNHNS, CDR2 SASEGT. V lost 5 bases and J lost 2, with 10 bases in between. The CDR3 extends over 14 amino acids. CDR3 nucleotides: TGTGCCAGCAGTTGGACAGACACTGGAAACACCATATATTTT. It specifies CASSWTDTGNTIYF.

The chain is built from TRBV5-6 and TRBJ1-5; D is perhaps TRBD1 (5 bases). With 2 bases removed from V and 6 bases from J, the gap between germline ends came to 12 bases. This CDR3 has 14 amino acids. Germline CDR1 SGHDT, CDR2 YYEEEE. As DNA, the CDR3 is TGTGCCAGCAGCTTAGGGGCGCGAAGTCAGCCCCAGCATTTT. Amino acids: CASSLGARSQPQHF.